There are many counts of the clone carrying this TCR beta chain. The sample belongs to a study of T cells in Graves' hyperthyroidism and ophthalmopathy. Amplification of TCR beta CDR3 regions used RNA as the template. Using the HTBI primer set, a first-round RT-PCR was run on the TCR CDR3. Via MiXCR, TCRdb re-called the multiplex PCR reads, giving one row per CDR3 protein. Seen here are around 290,000 distinct CDR3 sequences, roughly an eighth observed once, and the top ten hold 7.9%. The receptor comes from a woman aged 40-49 years with Graves' hyperthyroidism. Sequenced material: blood.

DNA of the CDR3: TGTGCCAGCAGCCCGGACAGGGCGCATGGCTACACCTTC. Translating gives CASSPDRAHGYTF. The rearrangement joins TRBV2 to TRBJ1-2, with 8 bases identical to TRBD1. Germline V gives CDR1 SNHLY, CDR2 FYNNEI. This CDR3 spans 13 amino acids. V shed 6 bases and J 6 bases; nucleotides not matched to a gene: 6.